This T cell receptor beta chain came from a study of T cells in Graves' hyperthyroidism and ophthalmopathy. General study findings and limits: Ophthalmopathy could be told apart from stable hyperthyroidism with a 13 V-J model.

Note on this clonotype: Its antigen is unidentified.

Regions amplified from RNA transcripts were the TCR beta CDR3 regions. HTBI primers drove first-round RT-PCR of the TCR CDR3. TCRdb reprocessed the multiplex PCR reads with MiXCR, giving one entry per CDR3 protein. The sample shows a few hundred thousand distinct CDR3 sequences, around 14% of them seen only once. If no ophthalmopathy progression occurred within 18 months, Graves' hyperthyroidism was stable. It was less than 13 ml of fresh peripheral blood that supplied the PBMCs. This TCR derives from a woman in her 30s with Graves' hyperthyroidism. What was sequenced was blood.

The CDR3 DNA sequence: TGTGCCAGCAGTTTATCGGGGCAGGGTCACTACGAGCAGTACTTC. Translating gives CASSLSGQGHYEQYF. The chain couples TRBV27 to TRBJ2-7, with TRBD1 as a possible D gene (5 bases). There are 15 residues in the CDR3. Germline V gene lookup returns CDR1 MNHEY and CDR2 SMNVEV (reference sequence). V was trimmed by 0 bases and J by 3 bases, leaving 12 bases between them.